The entry below gives a single T cell receptor beta chain sequence along with its context. The data originate from a study of shared clonotypes between healthy human individuals. Generated by immunoSEQ multiplex PCR, the TCRdb table keeps only in-frame clones and is missing some. Among about 1 million clones listed, around 76% were seen once. Germline lookup yields CDR1 SGHNT and CDR2 YYREEE (reference sequence). CDR3 length equals 12 residues. V dropped 4 bases and J dropped 5 bases, with 9 bases sitting between them. This TCR came from a man aged 18 to 29 in good health. Material for sequencing was memory CD4+ T cells sorted from blood. Subset indicated: CD45RA-negative fraction. The chain couples TRBV5-4 to TRBJ1-2, with TRBD1 as a possible D gene (5 bases). The CDR3 spells CASSPGGYGYTF. The DNA for the CDR3 is TGTGCCAGCAGCCCGGGGGGTTATGGCTACACCTTC. Full variable domain (missing parts from reference TRBV5-4 and TRBJ1-2): ETGVTQSPTHLIKTRGQQVTLRCSSQSGHNTVSWYQQALGQGPQFIFQYYREEENGRGNFPPRFSGLQFPNYSSELNVNALELDDSALYLCASSPGGYGYTFGSGTRLTVV.